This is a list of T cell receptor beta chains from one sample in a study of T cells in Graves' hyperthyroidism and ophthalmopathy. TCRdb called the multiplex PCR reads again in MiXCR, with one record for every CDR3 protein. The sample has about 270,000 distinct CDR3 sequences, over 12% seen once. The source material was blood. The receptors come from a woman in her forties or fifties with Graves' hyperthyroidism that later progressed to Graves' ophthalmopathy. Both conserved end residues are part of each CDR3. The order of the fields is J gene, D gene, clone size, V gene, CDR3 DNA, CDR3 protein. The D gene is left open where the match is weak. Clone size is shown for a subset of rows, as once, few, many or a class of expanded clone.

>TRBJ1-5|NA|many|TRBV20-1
TGCAGTGCCCCCAGAGGTCTGCTACCGAATCAGCCCCAGCATTTT
CSAPRGLLPNQPQHF
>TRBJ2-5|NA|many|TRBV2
TGTGCCAGCAGTGATCGGGGTTTAGAGACCCAGTACTTC
CASSDRGLETQYF
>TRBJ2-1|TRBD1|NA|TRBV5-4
TGTGCCAGCAGCTTGGAACAGGGGGGTGAGCAGTTCTTC
CASSLEQGGEQFF
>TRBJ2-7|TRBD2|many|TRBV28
TGTGCCAGCAGTTTATACGGGACTAGCGGAGACGAGCAGTACTTC
CASSLYGTSGDEQYF
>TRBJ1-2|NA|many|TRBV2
TGTGCCAGCAGTGAGAGGGATGGCTACACCTTC
CASSERDGYTF
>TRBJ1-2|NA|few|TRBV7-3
TGTGCCAGCAGCTTAAGGGGGGGGGCAGGGAATGGCTACACCTTC
CASSLRGGAGNGYTF
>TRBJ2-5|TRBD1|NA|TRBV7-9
TGTGCCAGCAGCCGGGACAGGGACCAGTTCCGGGAGACCCAGTACTTC
CASSRDRDQFRETQYF
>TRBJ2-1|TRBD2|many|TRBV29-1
TGCAGCGCCCGGCCGGGAGGGGCCCTCAATGAGCAGTTCTTC
CSARPGGALNEQFF
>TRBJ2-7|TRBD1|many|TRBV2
TGTGCCAGCAGTGTTACAGGGGGCGCCGAGCAGTACTTC
CASSVTGGAEQYF
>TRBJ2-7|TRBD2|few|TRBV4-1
TGCGCCAGCAGCCAAGCCTCCGGACTAGCACTAACATCCTACGAGCAGTACTTC
CASSQASGLALTSYEQYF
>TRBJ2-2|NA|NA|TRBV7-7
TGTGCTAGCAGCTTAGTGACGTTTGACACGAACACCGGGGAGCTGTTTTTT
CASSLVTFDTNTGELFF
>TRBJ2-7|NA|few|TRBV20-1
TGCAGTGCTAGAGATCCATACCGGGGTAACCCCTACGAGCAGTACTTC
CSARDPYRGNPYEQYF
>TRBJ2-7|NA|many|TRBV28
TGTGCCAGCAGTTGGCAGGTGAAAAGCTCCTACGAGCAGTACTTC
CASSWQVKSSYEQYF
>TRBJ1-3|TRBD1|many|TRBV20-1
TGCAGTGCTAGAGTTTTAGGGACAGGGACATTCTCGGGAAACACCATATATTTT
CSARVLGTGTFSGNTIYF
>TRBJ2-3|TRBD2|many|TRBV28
TGTGCCAGCAACCAATTAATCGGGACTAGCGGGAACTCAGATACGCAGTATTTT
CASNQLIGTSGNSDTQYF
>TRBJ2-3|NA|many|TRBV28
TGTGCCAGCAGTTTGCCCCCCACTATTACTAGCACAGATACGCAGTATTTT
CASSLPPTITSTDTQYF
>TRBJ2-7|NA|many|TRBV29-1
TGCAGCGTTGAAGATGGGGGGAGTGAGCAGTACTTC
CSVEDGGSEQYF
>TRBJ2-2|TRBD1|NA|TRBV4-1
TGCGCCAGCAGCCTTGCACAGGGGGCAGGAGGGGAGCTGTTTTTT
CASSLAQGAGGELFF
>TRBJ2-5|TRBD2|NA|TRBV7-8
TGTGCCAGCAGCTTAATGGGGGGAGGGCCACAGACCCAGTACTTC
CASSLMGGGPQTQYF
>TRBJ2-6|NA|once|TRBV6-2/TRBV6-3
TGTGCCAGCAGTTACCTCCAGGACAGACCCTCTGGGGCCGACGTCCTGACTTTC
CASSYLQDRPSGADVLTF
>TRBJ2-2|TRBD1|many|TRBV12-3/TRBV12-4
TGTGCCAGCAGACGGACAGGCTGGGCGAACACCGGGGAGCTGTTTTTT
CASRRTGWANTGELFF
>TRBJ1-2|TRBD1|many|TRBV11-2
TGTGCCAGCAGCACCTTACAGGGGGCCGACTATGGCTACACCTTC
CASSTLQGADYGYTF
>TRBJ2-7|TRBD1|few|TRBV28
TGTGCCAGCAGTTTAAGACAGGGCTTCTACGAGCAGTACTTC
CASSLRQGFYEQYF
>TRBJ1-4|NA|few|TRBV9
TGTGCCAGCAGCGTATGGGCGAACAATGAAAAACTGTTTTTT
CASSVWANNEKLFF
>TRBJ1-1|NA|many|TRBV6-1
TGTGCCAGCAGGACGGCTAATGCGATGAACACTGAAGCTTTCTTT
CASRTANAMNTEAFF
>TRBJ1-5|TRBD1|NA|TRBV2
TGTGCCAGCAGCAAGGGGACAGCCGGGCCGCCCCAGCATTTT
CASSKGTAGPPQHF
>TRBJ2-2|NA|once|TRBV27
TGTGTCAGCTCCGGGGCCGGGGAGCTGTTTTTT
CVSSGAGELFF
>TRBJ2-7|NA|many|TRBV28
TGTGCCAGCAGTACCACCCGGGGCGGGGAGCAGTACTTC
CASSTTRGGEQYF
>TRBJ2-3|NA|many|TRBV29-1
TGCAGTGCCGGAGGGGATACGCAGTATTTT
CSAGGDTQYF
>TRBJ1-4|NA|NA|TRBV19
TGTGCCAGTAGTGAGTCCACAGAAAAACTGTTTTTT
CASSESTEKLFF
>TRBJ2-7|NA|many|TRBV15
TGTGCCACCAGCAGAGATAAATCGTCTAAAGCCTACGAGCAGTACTTC
CATSRDKSSKAYEQYF
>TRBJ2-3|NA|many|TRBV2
TGTGCCAGCAGTGCCCCGGAGTTTAAAGATACGCAGTATTTT
CASSAPEFKDTQYF
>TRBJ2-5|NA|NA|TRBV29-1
TGCAGCGTCGCCGGGACCACGGGGACCCAGTACTTC
CSVAGTTGTQYF
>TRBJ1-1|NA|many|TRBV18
TGTGCCAGCTCACCCACAACCCTGGACACTGAAGCTTTCTTT
CASSPTTLDTEAFF
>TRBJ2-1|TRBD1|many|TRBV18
TGTGCCAGCTCAGCCGGACAGGGGTCCTACAATGAGCAGTTCTTC
CASSAGQGSYNEQFF
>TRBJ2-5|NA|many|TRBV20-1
TGCAGTGCCGCCGGGGCTAAAAGGGACCAGTACTTC
CSAAGAKRDQYF
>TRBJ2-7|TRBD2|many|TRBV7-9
TGTGCCAGCACCTTATCCCCGGGACTAGCGGGAGATAGCTACGAGCAGTACTTC
CASTLSPGLAGDSYEQYF
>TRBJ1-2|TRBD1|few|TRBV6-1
TGTGCCAGCAGTATGACAGGGGCCGGGGGCTACACCTTC
CASSMTGAGGYTF
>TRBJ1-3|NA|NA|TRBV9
TGTGCCAGCAGTGTTTCAGGGACGTCAGGAAACACCATATATTTT
CASSVSGTSGNTIYF
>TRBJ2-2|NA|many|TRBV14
TGTGCCAGCAGCCAAGAGCGGCCGAACACCGGGGAGCTGTTTTTT
CASSQERPNTGELFF
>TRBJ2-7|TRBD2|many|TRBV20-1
TGCAGTGCTCCGCGGGGAGGGACTAGCGGGAGCGAGCAGTACTTC
CSAPRGGTSGSEQYF
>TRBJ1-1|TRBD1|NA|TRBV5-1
TGCGCCAGCAATAAGGCCGGGACAGGGGACACTGAAGCTTTCTTT
CASNKAGTGDTEAFF
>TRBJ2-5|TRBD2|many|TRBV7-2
TGTGCCAGCAGCGGACCGGGACTAGCGGGCCAAGAGACCCAGTACTTC
CASSGPGLAGQETQYF
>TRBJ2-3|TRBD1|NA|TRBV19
TGTGCCAGTACCAAGGCAGGGGGCCGGACAGATACGCAGTATTTT
CASTKAGGRTDTQYF
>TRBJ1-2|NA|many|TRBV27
TGTGCCAGCAGTGGGGGCCGAGCCTATGGCTACACCTTC
CASSGGRAYGYTF